This T cell receptor beta chain was obtained from a study of shared clonotypes between healthy human individuals. Positively selected for CCR7, the CD45RO-negative cells used as naive CD8 cells excluded terminally differentiated effector memory CD45RA+ cells. The germline gives CDR1 LGHNT, CDR2 FRNRAP. The CDR3 extends over 17 amino acids. With 5 bases removed from V and 0 bases from J, the gap between germline ends came to 18 bases. An assay was performed, and its level was deep. Clones were read by immunoSEQ multiplex PCR, and TCRdb kept only the in-frame ones, dropping some. In the table there are hundreds of thousands of clones, nearly 95% of which are singletons.

The rearrangement joins TRBV12-5 to TRBJ2-3, with D perhaps TRBD1 or TRBD2 (6 bases each). Sequenced material: naive CD8+ T cells sorted from blood. This receptor was taken from a man aged 25-40 years in good health. CDR3 residues: CASGPYRVRGSTDTQYF. In nucleotides, the CDR3 is TGTGCTAGTGGTCCCTACAGGGTTCGGGGGAGCACAGATACGCAGTATTTT.